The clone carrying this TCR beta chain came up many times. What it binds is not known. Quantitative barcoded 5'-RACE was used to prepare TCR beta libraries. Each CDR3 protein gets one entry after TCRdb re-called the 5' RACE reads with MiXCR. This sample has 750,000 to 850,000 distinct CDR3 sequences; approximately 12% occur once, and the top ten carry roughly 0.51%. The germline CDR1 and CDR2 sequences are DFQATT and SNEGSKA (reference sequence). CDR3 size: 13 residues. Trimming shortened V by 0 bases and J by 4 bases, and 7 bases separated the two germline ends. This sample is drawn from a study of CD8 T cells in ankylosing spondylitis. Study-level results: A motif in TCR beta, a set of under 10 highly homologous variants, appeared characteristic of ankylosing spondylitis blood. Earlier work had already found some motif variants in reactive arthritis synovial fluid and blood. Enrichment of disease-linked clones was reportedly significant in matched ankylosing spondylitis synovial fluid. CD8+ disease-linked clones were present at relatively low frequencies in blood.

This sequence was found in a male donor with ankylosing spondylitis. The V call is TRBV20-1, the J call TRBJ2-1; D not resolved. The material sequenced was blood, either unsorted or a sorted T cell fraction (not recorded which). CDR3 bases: TGCAGTGCTAGAGATCCAGGTTACAATGAGCAGTTCTTC. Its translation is CSARDPGYNEQFF.